The 32 T cell receptor beta chains below come from one sample, sequenced in a study of patients and donors after allogeneic stem cell transplantation (TCRdb year 2020). Library creation used RT-PCR. Sequenced on a NextSeq 550. Using fastp trimming at Q25 and MiXCR clonotype assembly, TCRdb reanalyzed the public sequencing data and kept in-frame beta chains. A single entry per CDR3 protein holds the most common genes and DNA from its merged rows. The sample table contains 920,000 or so distinct CDR3 sequences; only one count was recorded for about 20% of them. Together, the top ten hold 6% of the sample. Sequencing was done on a sample of blood, either unsorted or a sorted T cell fraction (not recorded which). These receptors originate from a human donor who was either an allogeneic HSCT recipient or a stem cell or donor lymphocyte infusion donor (not recorded which). It is not recorded whose cells these are; they may come from a transplant donor.

This chain joins TRBV24-1 and TRBJ2-3; D is undetermined. Germline loops: CDR1 KGHDR, CDR2 SFDVKD. Trimming took 6 bases from V and 2 from J, leaving 14 bases between them. There are 15 residues in the CDR3. This CDR3 reads CATSSPGPNTDTQYF. The CDR3 DNA is TGTGCCACCAGTTCCCCAGGACCAAACACAGATACGCAGTATTTT.

This clonotype appeared a few times. The CDR3 spells CASRPTSGGITDTQYF. The CDR3 nucleotides are TGCGCCAGCAGACCGACTAGCGGGGGGATCACAGATACGCAGTATTTT. The chain couples TRBV5-1 to TRBJ2-3; 13 nucleotides line up with TRBD2. J gave up 2 bases and V 5 bases, and 5 bases lay outside the gene matches. Germline V CDR1 and CDR2: SGHRS, YFSETQ. CDR3 length: 16 residues.

The chain couples TRBV7-3 to TRBJ1-1; D is unclear. V was cut by 6 bases and J by 4 bases, with 12 bases left in between. The CDR3 has 13 residues. From germline, CDR1 is SGHTA and CDR2 FQGTGA. DNA for the CDR3: TGTGCCAGCAGTCAAGCAGCCCTCACTGAAGCTTTCTTT. It specifies CASSQAALTEAFF.

This clonotype was counted between two and nine times. V and J are TRBV6-1 and TRBJ1-5; 10 bases are a match to TRBD1. The CDR3 runs 15 residues. The V segment lost 6 bases and the J segment 4 bases; nucleotides outside the gene matches: 6. Per germline, CDR1 MNHNS and CDR2 SASEGT. The DNA for the CDR3 is TGTGCCAGCAGACAGCGGGGACAGGGGAATCAGCCCCAGCATTTT. Translation gives CASRQRGQGNQPQHF.

This clonotype occurred a few times. The V gene is TRBV12-3 or TRBV12-4, the J gene TRBJ2-5; the D call may be TRBD1 or TRBD2 (5 bases each). The CDR3 spans 17 residues. V was shortened by 3 bases and J by 5 bases, with 22 bases between the two germline ends. As DNA, the CDR3 is TGTGCCAGCAGTTTTATCCCCGGGACCCCTCAAGCGGAGACCCAGTACTTC. Its translation is CASSFIPGTPQAETQYF.

The CDR3 is CASRRLAFAGELFF. CDR3 bases: TGTGCCAGCAGACGACTAGCGTTTGCCGGGGAGCTGTTTTTT. The chain has TRBV2 and TRBJ2-2; 8 bases align to TRBD2. The CDR3 spans 14 residues. Germline trimming cut 6 bases from V and 6 bases from J; bases unmatched to any gene: 6. CDR1 and CDR2 (germline): SNHLY, FYNNEI.

This clonotype was picked up a small number of times. The V call is TRBV29-1, the J call TRBJ1-1; 7 bases align to TRBD1. J was trimmed by 0 bases and V by 8 bases; bases with no gene match: 9. Per the germline V gene, CDR1 is SQVTM and CDR2 is ANQGSEA. The CDR3 spans 14 residues. DNA for the CDR3: TGCAGCAGCTCAGTGGGGACAGTGAACACTGAAGCTTTCTTT. This gives the protein CSSSVGTVNTEAFF.

This rearrangement joins TRBV1 to TRBJ2-7. TRBV1 is termed a pseudogene. The CDR3 is made up of 14 amino acids. In DNA, the CDR3 is TGCACCAGCAGCCAAGCGGTTAGAGCCTACGAGCAGTACTTC. Amino acid sequence: CTSSQAVRAYEQYF.

There are a few counts of this clonotype. The rearrangement uses TRBV10-3 and TRBJ2-7; D assignment may be TRBD1 or TRBD2 (6 bases each). The CDR3 totals 13 residues. Germline lookup yields CDR1 ENHRY and CDR2 SYGVKD. The germline V and J ends were trimmed by 5 bases and 4 bases, with 12 bases remaining between them. CDR3 region: CAISLEGGYEQYF. The DNA for the CDR3 is TGTGCCATCAGTCTAGAAGGGGGGTACGAGCAGTACTTC.

The gene calls are TRBV12-3 or TRBV12-4 and TRBJ2-3; D remains ambiguous. V shed 8 bases and J shed 0 bases, with 18 bases lying between them. This CDR3 region has 16 residues. The CDR3 here is CASLANRASSTDTQYF. CDR3 DNA sequence: TGTGCCAGCCTCGCGAACCGGGCTTCCAGCACAGATACGCAGTATTTT.

This chain links TRBV7-2 with TRBJ2-2; D unresolved. The germline V gene encodes CDR1 SGHTA and CDR2 FQGNSA. This CDR3 region has 14 residues. Between the trimmed V and J ends, which lost 2 bases and 3 bases, there was a span of 7 bases. Here the CDR3 DNA reads TGTGCCAGCAGCTTAAAACAGTACACCGGGGAGCTGTTTTTT. This translates into CASSLKQYTGELFF.

V gene TRBV15 combines with J gene TRBJ1-3, with TRBD1 as a possible D gene (5 bases). The CDR3 is 14 amino acids. The V gene's germline CDR1 is LNHNV and CDR2 YYDKDF (reference sequence). Trimming took off 5 bases at V and 0 bases at J, with 8 bases between the two ends. As DNA, the CDR3 is TGTGCCACCAGCCCCGGGGGCTCTGGAAACACCATATATTTT. It yields the protein CATSPGGSGNTIYF.

The CDR3 reads CSVRRTGLYGYTF. CDR3 DNA sequence: TGCAGCGTTAGGAGGACAGGTTTATATGGCTACACCTTC. The V and J genes are TRBV29-1 and TRBJ1-2; 7 bases match TRBD1. This CDR3 contains 13 residues. V shed 5 bases and J 5 bases; nucleotides not matched to a gene: 8. Per germline, CDR1 SQVTM and CDR2 ANQGSEA.

This clonotype was observed a few times. This chain joins TRBV12-3 or TRBV12-4 and TRBJ1-6; D might be TRBD1 (5 bases). The V and J ends lost 7 bases and 9 bases respectively, with 19 bases between them. CDR3 length: 15 amino acids. The chain's CDR3 is CASNALGEGASPLHF. As DNA, the CDR3 is TGTGCCAGCAACGCGCTAGGGGAAGGGGCTTCACCCCTCCACTTT.

V is TRBV7-2 and J is TRBJ1-2; the D gene is possibly TRBD1 (6 bases). V was cut by 5 bases and J by 1 base, with 14 bases left in between. The CDR3 runs 15 residues. Germline CDR1 and CDR2: SGHTA and FQGNSA. CDR3 residues: CASSQQGSGNYGYTF. The CDR3 coding sequence is TGTGCCAGCAGCCAACAGGGATCTGGTAACTATGGCTACACCTTC.

V gene TRBV20-1 combines with J gene TRBJ2-6; no firm D call. The V end was cut by 5 bases, the J end by 0 bases, with 17 bases between. The CDR3 extends over 17 amino acids. Looked up from germline, CDR1 is DFQATT and CDR2 is SNEGSKA (reference sequence). CDR3 sequence: CSADHGPRSSGANVLTF. DNA of the CDR3: TGCAGTGCTGATCATGGGCCCCGTTCCTCTGGGGCCAACGTCCTGACTTTC.

The chain has TRBV19 and TRBJ1-5; 12 bases agree with TRBD1. The V and J ends lost 6 bases and 3 bases, in that order; junction bases with no gene match: 9. CDR3 length: 17 amino acids. Germline V gene data show CDR1 as LNHDA and CDR2 as SQIVND (reference sequence). CDR3 sequence reads: CASRGTGGAGNNQPQHF. The DNA for the CDR3 is TGTGCCAGTAGGGGGACAGGGGGCGCGGGGAACAATCAGCCCCAGCATTTT.

This clonotype came up a few times. The V gene is TRBV4-1, the J gene TRBJ2-1, with D unclear. CDR1 is MGHRA and CDR2 is YSYEKL in the germline V gene. There are 16 residues in the CDR3. The germline V and J ends were trimmed by 3 bases and 6 bases, with 18 bases remaining between them. CDR3 in DNA: TGCGCCAGCAGCCAGACCGAACTCCCGTCGGGCAATGAGCAGTTCTTC. It codes for CASSQTELPSGNEQFF.

This chain uses TRBV18 with TRBJ2-7; D is tentatively TRBD1 or TRBD2 (5 bases each). CDR1 is KGHSH and CDR2 is LQKENI in the germline V gene. V lost 3 bases, J lost 2 bases, and 14 bases lay in between. The CDR3 has 15 amino acids. CDR3 coding DNA: TGTGCCAGCTCACCGCCCTTGGTGGGGGCCTACGAGCAGTACTTC. It translates to CASSPPLVGAYEQYF. Combining the CDR3 with reference TRBV18 and TRBJ2-7 gives the whole variable domain NAGVMQNPRHLVRRRGQEARLRCSPMKGHSHVYWYRQLPEEGLKFMVYLQKENIIDESGMPKERFSAEFPKEGPSILRIQQVVRGDSAAYFCASSPPLVGAYEQYFGPGTRLTVT.

The chain employs TRBV24-1 and TRBJ2-5, with TRBD2 identical over 9 bases. Trimming at V came to 12 bases and at J to 5 bases, leaving 6 bases not matched to a gene. This CDR3 has 12 amino acids. The germline V gene has CDR1 KGHDR and CDR2 SFDVKD. The CDR3: CAAGGRGETQYF. The DNA of the CDR3 is TGTGCCGCGGGCGGGAGGGGTGAGACCCAGTACTTC.

The chain couples TRBV18 to TRBJ1-1; the D gene is possibly TRBD1 (5 bases). The germline CDR1 and CDR2 sequences are KGHSH and LQKENI. The V end lost 1 base, the J end lost 0 bases, and 18 bases lay between the germline ends. This CDR3 region has 18 residues. CDR3 nucleotides: TGTGCCAGCTCACCACTTACAGGTGGGGGGTTCATGAACACTGAAGCTTTCTTT. Its protein product is CASSPLTGGGFMNTEAFF.

This clonotype was counted only a few times. The chain couples TRBV20-1 to TRBJ1-1; the D is unclear. V was cut by 0 bases and J by 0 bases, with 11 bases left in between. The CDR3 covers 15 residues. From germline, CDR1 is DFQATT and CDR2 SNEGSKA (reference sequence). CDR3 DNA sequence: TGCAGTGCTAGAGACTTTAGGGAGATGAACACTGAAGCTTTCTTT. Protein sequence: CSARDFREMNTEAFF.

The V and J genes are TRBV7-2 and TRBJ2-5; D unclear. This CDR3 spans 15 amino acids. Deletions cut 2 bases from V and 1 base from J, with 11 bases between. Per the germline V gene, CDR1 is SGHTA and CDR2 is FQGNSA. In nucleotides, the CDR3 is TGTGCCAGCAGCTTATTTGGCAGAAGCCAAGAGACCCAGTACTTC. It specifies CASSLFGRSQETQYF.

This chain uses TRBV5-6 with TRBJ2-1; D is unresolved. The CDR3 consists of 13 residues. Germline loops: CDR1 SGHDT, CDR2 YYEEEE. The germline V and J ends were trimmed by 2 bases and 2 bases, with 5 bases remaining between them. DNA for the CDR3: TGTGCCAGCAGCTTCCCTACCTACAATGAGCAGTTCTTC. It specifies CASSFPTYNEQFF. The full variable domain, in which reference TRBV5-6 and TRBJ2-1 provide the parts outside the CDR3, is DAGVTQSPTHLIKTRGQQVTLRCSPKSGHDTVSWYQQALGQGPQFIFQYYEEEERQRGNFPDRFSGHQFPNYSSELNVNALLLGDSALYLCASSFPTYNEQFFGPGTRLTVL.

In its sample, this clonotype was seen a few times. V usage is TRBV24-1 and J usage is TRBJ2-7; TRBD1 matches at 9 bases. The CDR3 sequence is 16 residues long. V lost 7 bases to trimming and J lost 2 bases; unmatched junction nucleotides: 11. Germline CDR1 and CDR2: KGHDR and SFDVKD. DNA for the CDR3: TGTGCCACCAGCCATGAAGCCGGGACAGGGACCTACGAGCAGTACTTC. Its translation is CATSHEAGTGTYEQYF.

V usage is TRBV7-3 and J usage is TRBJ1-1; no reliable D call. The length of the CDR3 is 13 residues. Germline V gene sequence: CDR1 SGHTA, CDR2 FQGTGA. Trimming pared 6 bases from V and 5 bases from J, leaving 13 bases between. CDR3 nucleotides: TGTGCCAGCAGACGAGCCGGAGTTACTGAAGCTTTCTTT. Its protein is CASRRAGVTEAFF. Looking up the rest from reference TRBV7-3 and TRBJ1-1 gives the full variable domain: GAGVSQTPSNKVTEKGKYVELRCDPISGHTALYWYRQSLGQGPEFLIYFQGTGAADDSGLPNDRFFAVRPEGSVSTLKIQRTERGDSAVYLCASRRAGVTEAFFGQGTRLTVV.

This clonotype was seen a handful of times. J is TRBJ2-2 and V is TRBV12-3 or TRBV12-4; D may correspond to TRBD1 or TRBD2 (6 bases each). The CDR3 length is 15 residues. V shed 6 bases and J shed 1 base, with 12 bases lying between them. This CDR3 reads CASSAAGQNTGELFF. CDR3 nucleotide sequence: TGTGCCAGCAGCGCGGCGGGACAGAACACCGGGGAGCTGTTTTTT.

The genes are TRBV20-1 and TRBJ2-1; maybe TRBD2 (6 bases). Germline CDR1 reads DFQATT; CDR2 reads SNEGSKA (reference sequence). The CDR3 loop spans 15 amino acids. V gave up 2 bases and J gave up 0 bases, with 11 bases separating them. CDR3 protein: CSARSSEGSYNEQFF. In nucleotides, the CDR3 is TGCAGTGCTAGATCTAGCGAGGGCTCCTACAATGAGCAGTTCTTC.

The J gene is TRBJ1-1, the V gene TRBV5-1, with D perhaps TRBD1 (6 bases). V lost 0 bases and J 7 bases, leaving 13 bases between the germline ends. This CDR3 contains 14 residues. The germline V gene has CDR1 SGHRS and CDR2 YFSETQ. Written as DNA, the CDR3 is TGCGCCAGCAGCTTGGATTTTAAGACAGGTGAAGCTTTCTTT. Its translation: CASSLDFKTGEAFF.

The rearrangement links TRBV6-2 or TRBV6-3 to TRBJ2-7, with TRBD2 identical over 7 bases. V gave up 8 bases and J gave up 1 base; unmatched junction bases: 11. The CDR3 loop spans 15 amino acids. CDR1 MNHEY and CDR2 SVGEGT come from the germline V gene. Here the CDR3 reads CASGGVGGLSYEQYF. CDR3 DNA sequence: TGTGCCAGCGGGGGGGTAGGAGGACTTTCCTACGAGCAGTACTTC.

In its sample, this clonotype was seen a few times. V usage is TRBV20-1 and J usage is TRBJ2-3, with 14 bases that match TRBD2. The CDR3 consists of 15 residues. V shed 5 bases and J 1 base; nucleotides not matched to a gene: 2. Germline V gives CDR1 DFQATT, CDR2 SNEGSKA (reference sequence). CDR3 sequence (DNA): TGCAGTGCTGGACTAGCGGGGGGCCGCACAGATACGCAGTATTTT. It encodes CSAGLAGGRTDTQYF.

This clonotype was found a few times. This chain links TRBV24-1 with TRBJ1-1; D may be TRBD1 (5 bases). The CDR3 loop spans 12 amino acids. Trimming pared 1 base from V and 11 bases from J, leaving 10 bases between. The V gene's germline CDR1 is KGHDR and CDR2 SFDVKD. The CDR3 DNA is TGTGCCACCAGTGATTTCGCGGGGACCGCTTTCTTT. Translating gives CATSDFAGTAFF.